The rows below give T cell receptor beta chains drawn from one sample of a study of Ad26.COV2.S vaccination and SARS-CoV-2 variants. Measured with immunoSEQ multiplex PCR; TCRdb has only the in-frame clones, and not every one. The sample carries 200,000 to 250,000 clones, 88% recorded once. The sample was peripheral blood, taken in a trial of Ad26.COV2.S vaccine versus placebo. The origin of the receptors is a person aged 18-60 years who received the Ad26.COV2.S COVID-19 vaccine or a placebo. CDR3s include the opening cysteine and the closing phenylalanine or tryptophan. The D gene is left open where the match is weak. Expanded clones are given a class, and other clones once, few, many or no size at all.

>TRBV6-5|TRBJ1-5|.|.|14
TGTGCCAGCAGCACCGGACCATTGAATCAGCCCCAGCATTTT
CASSTGPLNQPQHF
>TRBV28|TRBJ2-3|.|TRBD2|19
TGTGCCAGCAGTCAACCTTACCCGGGGGGGCCGACGATCACAGATACGCAGTATTTT
CASSQPYPGGPTITDTQYF
>TRBV5-6|TRBJ1-1|.|.|14
TGTGCCAGCAGCTTGGCCGGTGACGGCACTGAAGCTTTCTTT
CASSLAGDGTEAFF
>TRBV10-3|TRBJ2-7|.|.|14
TGTGCCATCAATTCCCCCGGGCCGTCCTACGAGCAGTACTTC
CAINSPGPSYEQYF
>TRBV6-2/TRBV6-3|TRBJ1-5|.|.|15
TGTGCCAGCAGTCTAAACCAACCCGAAGACCAGCCCCAGCATTTT
CASSLNQPEDQPQHF
>TRBV19|TRBJ2-2|once|TRBD2|15
TGTGCCAGCACCAGCGGGAGGGCGTCGACCGGGGAGCTGTTTTTT
CASTSGRASTGELFF
>TRBV7-2|TRBJ1-4|.|.|15
TGTGCCAGCAGCTTAGCAAGGGGAACTAATGAAAAACTGTTTTTT
CASSLARGTNEKLFF
>TRBV5-4|TRBJ1-2|once|.|14
TGTGCCAGCAGCCTTGGGGCAGGGAACTATGGCTACACCTTC
CASSLGAGNYGYTF
>TRBV4-2|TRBJ2-7|.|TRBD1|14
TGTGCCAGCAGCCGGGACAGGAGCTCCTACGAGCAGTACTTC
CASSRDRSSYEQYF
>TRBV2|TRBJ2-3|.|.|14
TGTGCCAGCGATCCGGAATCTAGCACAGATACGCAGTATTTT
CASDPESSTDTQYF
>TRBV12-3/TRBV12-4|TRBJ2-5|once|.|11
TGTGCCAGCGGTGGGGGGGAGACCCAGTACTTC
CASGGGETQYF
>TRBV6-4|TRBJ1-1|.|.|14
TGTGCCAGCAGTGAAGGGGGAGAGAACACTGAAGCTTTCTTT
CASSEGGENTEAFF
>TRBV28|TRBJ2-1|.|TRBD2|18
TGTGCCAGCAGTTCACCCTCTGTTCTAGCGGGAGGGCCTAATGAGCAGTTCTTC
CASSSPSVLAGGPNEQFF
>TRBV28|TRBJ2-3|.|TRBD2|19
TGTGCCAGCAGTTTAGAGGGGTCGTGGGGACTAGCGGGGCGAGATACGCAGTATTTT
CASSLEGSWGLAGRDTQYF
>TRBV5-4|TRBJ2-5|.|TRBD1|15
TGTGCCAGCAGCTTGGATCAAAGGGGGCGGGAGACCCAGTACTTC
CASSLDQRGRETQYF
>TRBV6-2/TRBV6-3|TRBJ2-1|.|.|14
TGTGCCAGCAGTTACTGGGGGGGGGACAGAGAGCAGTTCTTC
CASSYWGGDREQFF
>TRBV18|TRBJ2-3|.|.|13
TGTGCCAGCTCACCGCAATTGTCAGATACGCAGTATTTT
CASSPQLSDTQYF
>TRBV13|TRBJ2-3|.|TRBD2|15
TGTGCCAGCAGCTTAGCGGGAGGGCCCTCAGATACGCAGTATTTT
CASSLAGGPSDTQYF
>TRBV28|TRBJ2-7|.|TRBD2|14
TGTGCCAGCACCCCGGGACTAGCGGTTTACGAGCAGTACTTC
CASTPGLAVYEQYF
>TRBV21-1|TRBJ2-7|.|.|14
TGTGCCAGCAGCAAGGCGAGTCAGAACTACGAGCAGTACTTC
CASSKASQNYEQYF
>TRBV7-9|TRBJ2-1|.|.|17
TGTGCCAGCAGCTCGTACCGGCGGGCCCTAGGGGACAATGAGCAGTTCTTC
CASSSYRRALGDNEQFF
>TRBV27|TRBJ2-1|.|TRBD1|18
TGTGCCAGCAGTCCCGGGACAGGGATTTTAAGCTCCTACAATGAGCAGTTCTTC
CASSPGTGILSSYNEQFF
>TRBV20-1|TRBJ2-5|.|.|10
TGCAGTGCGGAACAAGAGACCCAGTACTTC
CSAEQETQYF
>TRBV28|TRBJ2-7|.|.|14
TGTGCCAGCAGTTTAACATCTAGCCCTTACGAGCAGTACTTC
CASSLTSSPYEQYF
>TRBV27|TRBJ2-7|.|.|16
TGTGCCAGCAGTTTAGAACAGCGACCAAGCTCCTACGAGCAGTACTTC
CASSLEQRPSSYEQYF
>TRBV6-6|TRBJ2-2|.|TRBD1|16
TGTGCCAGCAGTACAATACAGGGGTGGCGCACCGGGGAGCTGTTTTTT
CASSTIQGWRTGELFF
>TRBV10-3|TRBJ2-2|.|TRBD1|18
TGTGCCATCAGTGAGCCCTCGGGACAGGGGTTGAACACCGGGGAGCTGTTTTTT
CAISEPSGQGLNTGELFF
>TRBV6-2/TRBV6-3|TRBJ1-1|few|.|13
TGTGCCAGCAGCCCGATCCTTGACACTGAAGCTTTCTTT
CASSPILDTEAFF
>TRBV7-2|TRBJ2-4|.|.|14
TGTGCCAGCAGCCTGGGACGGGAAAAAAACATTCAGTACTTC
CASSLGREKNIQYF
>TRBV28|TRBJ1-2|.|.|14
TGTGCCAGCAGTTTCCTTGGGGGCAACTATGGCTACACCTTC
CASSFLGGNYGYTF
>TRBV7-8|TRBJ2-2|.|.|15
TGTGCCAGCACCCGCTGGGGGGAAGGAACCGGGGAGCTGTTTTTT
CASTRWGEGTGELFF